These 18 T cell receptor beta chains share one sample of origin, sequenced in a study of T-cell memory formation after mild COVID-19. TCRdb re-derived calls from the 5' RACE reads in MiXCR, one entry per CDR3 protein. The sample consists of 350,000 to 500,000 distinct CDR3 sequences, roughly 20% of them appearing once. Material for sequencing was PBMCs or a T cell subset sorted from them (not recorded which). The receptors were gathered from an adult woman who had mild COVID-19 (a few samples of this study predate the infection). Cell type and time point are not known.

This clonotype appeared many times. The rearrangement joins TRBV5-1 to TRBJ1-1, with D tentatively TRBD1 (5 bases). The germline gives CDR1 SGHRS, CDR2 YFSETQ. V was cut by 4 bases and J by 3 bases, with 19 bases left in between. This CDR3 spans 16 amino acids. CDR3 region: CASSQGSVIADTEAFF. CDR3 bases: TGCGCCAGCAGCCAGGGTTCGGTCATAGCGGACACTGAAGCTTTCTTT. The variable domain in full, completed from reference TRBV5-1 and TRBJ1-1, reads KAGVTQTPRYLIKTRGQQVTLSCSPISGHRSVSWYQQTPGQGLQFLFEYFSETQRNKGNFPGRFSGRQFSNSRSEMNVSTLELGDSALYLCASSQGSVIADTEAFFGQGTRLTVV.

In its sample, this clonotype was seen a few times. The chain combines TRBV29-1 with TRBJ2-7; 9 positions match TRBD1. Germline-derived CDR1 and CDR2 are SQVTM and ANQGSEA. V gave up 5 bases and J gave up 3 bases; unmatched junction bases: 8. The CDR3 sequence is 14 residues long. CDR3 protein: CSVSTGTGNYEQYF. CDR3 DNA: TGCAGCGTTTCCACCGGGACAGGGAACTACGAGCAGTACTTC.

This clonotype showed up just a few times. This sequence joins TRBV5-4 and TRBJ2-3, with D possibly being TRBD1 (6 bases). The CDR3 consists of 14 residues. Trimming stripped 2 bases from V and 4 bases from J, with 11 bases between. Germline V gives CDR1 SGHNT, CDR2 YYREEE (reference sequence). The CDR3 here is CASSFRGGSDTQYF. DNA of the CDR3: TGTGCCAGCAGCTTCAGGGGTGGGTCAGATACGCAGTATTTT.

This clonotype was recorded a few times. The chain recombines TRBV19 with TRBJ1-2; TRBD1 matches 8 bases. Germline trimming cut 3 bases from V and 8 bases from J; bases unmatched to any gene: 14. This CDR3 is 16 amino acids long. From germline, CDR1 is LNHDA and CDR2 SQIVND (reference sequence). The CDR3 loop is CASSIGSGGYVRGYTF. In DNA form, the CDR3 reads TGTGCCAGTAGTATTGGGTCAGGGGGCTATGTTAGAGGCTACACCTTC.

CDR3 residues: CASIRSARSTDTQYF. Written as DNA, the CDR3 is TGTGCCAGCATTCGGAGTGCTCGTTCCACAGATACGCAGTATTTT. V usage is TRBV2 and J usage is TRBJ2-3; D unresolved. The CDR3 contains 15 residues. The germline CDR1 and CDR2 sequences are SNHLY and FYNNEI. V lost 7 bases and J 2 bases, leaving 16 bases between the germline ends.

The rearrangement joins TRBV6-6 to TRBJ1-1, with TRBD1 as a possible D gene (5 bases). The CDR3 consists of 14 residues. Trimming cost V 4 bases and J 0 bases, with 9 bases left between them. Germline CDR1 is MNHNY and CDR2 is SVGAGI (reference sequence). The DNA for the CDR3 is TGTGCCAGCAGTTTGCAGGGTGTGAACACTGAAGCTTTCTTT. Its translation: CASSLQGVNTEAFF.

The CDR3 sequence: CASRPTGGPMTGELFF. CDR3 in DNA: TGTGCCAGCAGACCTACAGGGGGCCCAATGACCGGGGAGCTGTTTTTT. The rearrangement joins TRBV6-5 to TRBJ2-2; TRBD1 agrees at 9 bases. The junction had 10 bases not matched to a gene; V was cut back by 6 bases and J by 5 bases. Per the germline V gene, CDR1 is MNHEY and CDR2 is SVGAGI. The CDR3 is made up of 16 amino acids.

The chain is built from TRBV5-1 and TRBJ2-5; a weak D match, TRBD2 (5 bases). CDR1 SGHRS and CDR2 YFSETQ come from the germline V gene. This CDR3 is built from 15 residues. Trimming took 4 bases from V and 8 from J, leaving 21 bases between them. CDR3 residues: CASSNRTGNLSTQYF. In DNA, the CDR3 is TGCGCCAGCAGCAACAGAACCGGGAACCTTAGCACCCAGTACTTC.

The V and J genes are TRBV5-6 and TRBJ1-6, with D uncertain. The germline V gene has CDR1 SGHDT and CDR2 YYEEEE. The CDR3 loop spans 15 amino acids. V was cut by 0 bases and J by 5 bases, with 9 bases left in between. CDR3 amino acids: CASSLGQYHNSPLHF. The CDR3, as DNA: TGTGCCAGCAGCTTGGGGCAGTATCATAATTCACCCCTCCACTTT.

The V call is TRBV19, the J call TRBJ2-7, with 10 bases that match TRBD1. CDR3 length: 16 amino acids. Per the germline V gene, CDR1 is LNHDA and CDR2 is SQIVND (reference sequence). V shed 3 bases, J shed 2 bases, and the junction held 7 bases outside the gene matches. DNA of the CDR3: TGTGCCAGTAGTATGTCCGGGGGACAGGGGACCTACGAGCAGTACTTC. Translating gives CASSMSGGQGTYEQYF.

The genes are TRBV3-1 and TRBJ1-1; 7 bases line up with TRBD1. The CDR3 has 20 amino acids. Germline CDR1 reads LGHDT; CDR2 reads YNNKEL (reference sequence). V dropped 0 bases and J dropped 0; count of bases not matched to a gene: 16. The CDR3 DNA is TGTGCCAGCAGCCAAGATCTGGGGCCGCCAGGGGGTATTGTGAACACTGAAGCTTTCTTT. Protein sequence: CASSQDLGPPGGIVNTEAFF.

The gene calls are TRBV7-2 and TRBJ2-7, with unresolved D. V was cut by 2 bases and J by 0 bases, with 8 bases left in between. From germline, CDR1 is SGHTA and CDR2 FQGNSA. The CDR3 totals 14 residues. CDR3 amino acids: CASSLWQDSYEQYF. CDR3 nucleotide sequence: TGTGCCAGCAGCTTATGGCAGGACTCCTACGAGCAGTACTTC.

The CDR3, as DNA: TGTGCCAGCAGCTTAGTACAGGGATTCATGAACACTGAAGCTTTCTTT. This codes for CASSLVQGFMNTEAFF. The chain joins TRBV7-2 to TRBJ1-1, with a possible D match to TRBD1 (6 bases). Trimming took 1 base from V and 0 from J, leaving 12 bases between them. The CDR3 contains 16 residues. Looked up from germline, CDR1 is SGHTA and CDR2 is FQGNSA.

The chain recombines TRBV12-3 or TRBV12-4 with TRBJ1-1; D uncertain. The length of the CDR3 is 12 residues. With 5 bases removed from V and 7 bases from J, the gap between germline ends came to 11 bases. The CDR3 bases are TGTGCCAGCAGTCCTCGAAAAGGTGAAGCTTTCTTT. Amino acid sequence: CASSPRKGEAFF.

This clonotype was found a few times. This chain uses TRBV15 with TRBJ2-6; no reliable D call. Germline loops: CDR1 LNHNV, CDR2 YYDKDF (reference sequence). Trimming removed 8 bases from V and 0 bases from J, with 8 bases in between. The CDR3 loop spans 14 amino acids. CDR3 in amino acids: CATASDSGANVLTF. CDR3 bases: TGTGCCACCGCGAGCGACTCTGGGGCCAACGTCCTGACTTTC.

In this sample, this clonotype turned up a few times. This chain connects TRBV29-1 to TRBJ2-7, with 12 bases aligning to TRBD1. This CDR3 region has 13 residues. V was clipped by 7 bases and J by 4 bases; unmatched bases: 5. The germline V gene encodes CDR1 SQVTM and CDR2 ANQGSEA. The CDR3 sequence is CSARDRGPYEQYF. CDR3 bases: TGCAGCGCTCGGGACAGGGGGCCGTACGAGCAGTACTTC.

This clonotype has more than one count but fewer than ten. The V and J genes are TRBV12-3 or TRBV12-4 and TRBJ1-4; D unclear. V was shortened by 8 bases and J by 0 bases, with 7 bases between the two germline ends. This CDR3 contains 13 residues. The CDR3 DNA sequence: TGTGCCAGCGGACTTACAACTAATGAAAAACTGTTTTTT. Amino acids: CASGLTTNEKLFF.

Ten or more counts support this clonotype. This sequence joins TRBV4-1 and TRBJ2-3; 8 bases map to TRBD2. The CDR3 covers 16 residues. CDR1 is MGHRA, CDR2 YSYEKL, per germline. J lost 5 bases, V lost 1 base, and 8 bases had no gene match. The CDR3 DNA reads as TGCGCCAGCAGCCAAGTCGCGGCGGGGGGCCTAGATACGCAGTATTTT. Protein sequence: CASSQVAAGGLDTQYF.